This record concerns one T cell receptor beta chain sequence. It has no known antigen specificity. Qualities for individual bases were not recorded, and no much larger clone is one base off. The time point label of this sample denotes: cells obtained before transplantation from donor or recipient. CD3+CD4+ and CD3+CD8+ populations were FACS-sorted from unstimulated pre-transplant donor and recipient cells taken from spleen or lymph nodes. At the junction V is shortened by 0 bases and J by 1 base, with 10 bases in between. The CDR3, from cysteine to phenylalanine, totals 15 residues. This entry keeps only the CDR3 DNA: 45 bases, framed from base 1. Via the germline V gene, CDR1 is LGHNA and CDR2 YSLEER. The library was generated by the immunoSEQ multiplex PCR assay. In most patients, genomic DNA was isolated using the Qiagen DNeasy Blood and Tissue Kit and sent frozen to Adaptive Biotechnologies for TCR sequencing. For most patients, high-throughput TCR-beta CDR3 sequencing of genomic DNA was performed by Adaptive Biotechnologies. The published analysis was carried out like this. TCR sequencing data for roughly 20 patients were retrieved from Adaptive's ImmunoSEQ software; a few other patients were processed with MiXCR and VDJtools. To correct CD4 versus CD8 sorting errors, any sequence found in both subsets at a frequency ratio below 5:1 was removed. Because the origin of CDR3 nucleotide sequences shared between donor and recipient could not be assigned, those sequences were removed. Alloreactive clones required at least 2-fold expansion over unstimulated cells and minimum CFSE-low frequency of 0.002% (template counts) or 0.001% (read counts). A clone was considered mappable if detected in the sequenced pre-transplant spleen, lymph node, or MLR CFSE-low populations of the donor or recipient. The cumulative frequency of alloreactive clones was calculated as a percentage of all sequences, weighted by copy number. The source is immuneACCESS, and TCRdb retained only in-frame sequences with V and J called. Part of the clones is not carried over; for the studies checked, unresolved V genes explain less than half of this, and the remainder is unexplained. The D gene and trimming were derived from the DNA, and the V and J assignments and clone size from that table. This sample holds 35,000 to 50,000 clones; about 96% were observed only once. The ten largest make up about 0.22% of the sample.

The data were obtained in a study of graft-versus-host responses after intestinal transplantation (dated by TCRdb to the early 2020s). Background on the whole study: The transplants that recipients got were multivisceral, liver-intestinal, or isolated intestinal. All recipients received anti-thymocyte globulin induction followed by maintenance tacrolimus and steroids for about three years. After intestinal transplantation, graft-versus-host and host-versus-graft alloreactive T cell clones in the graft, circulation and bone marrow were tracked using bulk TCR-beta CDR3 sequencing. To identify alloreactive clones, pre-transplant mixed lymphocyte reaction products were sequenced and then compared with unstimulated pre-transplant donor and recipient T cells. A cohort of 24 intestinal transplant recipients, including one retransplant, was enrolled, and a few patients lacking pretransplant specimens were excluded. A peak of at least 4% donor T cells among recipient peripheral blood mononuclear cells was the definition used for donor T cell macrochimerism. Rather than being sequenced by the commercial service, samples from a few later patients were sequenced in-house on an Illumina MiSeq and processed with MiXCR. What the research found in general, with its limitations: Conclusions were limited by the relatively low number and heterogeneity of intestinal transplant patients. GvH clones were detected in recipient bone marrow, and some of these GvH clones were observed earlier in ileal mucosa or blood, consistent with an intestinal mucosal origin. High GvH to HvG T cell clonal ratios were observed in the allografts of patients with donor T cell macrochimerism. Early after transplant, peak levels of circulating GvH clones were associated with declines in HvG clones.

Specimen: unstimulated CD8+ T cells sorted from spleen or lymph node cells, collected before transplant. This chain joins TRBV4-3 to TRBJ2-7, with the D gene call left open. The TCR was taken from a human donor who was the organ donor for an intestinal transplant. The CDR3 reads as follows: CASSQDWNYSYEQYF. The DNA is TGCGCCAGCAGCCAAGATTGGAACTATTCCTACGAGCAGTACTTC.